This passage covers 25 T cell receptor beta chains from one sample sequenced in a study of T cell changes during pregnancy in multiple sclerosis. Repertoires were generated with immunoSEQ multiplex PCR, while TCRdb's copy carries only in-frame clones and drops some. The repertoire holds approximately 10,000 clones, with more than 80% as singletons. This sample comprised CD8+ T cells from peripheral blood mononuclear cells, obtained after pregnancy. The receptors derive from a female donor in good health, enrolled as a control in a pregnancy study.

V and J are TRBV7-2 and TRBJ1-1; 7 nucleotides match TRBD1. Germline assignment: CDR1 SGHTA and CDR2 FQGNSA. Unmatched junction bases numbered 11, after V lost 10 bases and J lost 12 bases. The CDR3 spans 11 residues. CDR3 bases: TGTGCCATCACCAGACAGGGCATGTCTTTCTTT. It specifies CAITRQGMSFF.

J is TRBJ2-7 and V is TRBV25-1; D unresolved. This CDR3 is 12 amino acids long. Germline assignment: CDR1 MGHDK and CDR2 SYGVNS. V lost 8 bases, J lost 5 bases, and 13 bases lay in between. CDR3 in amino acids: CASGPPTDEQYF. The CDR3 DNA reads as TGTGCCAGCGGGCCCCCCACCGACGAGCAGTACTTC.

The CDR3 spells CASSPKEFYEQYF. The CDR3 region has the DNA TGTGCCAGCAGCCCAAAAGAGTTCTACGAGCAGTACTTC. V is TRBV25-1 and J is TRBJ2-7; D not certain. The CDR3 is 13 amino acids. Germline-derived CDR1 and CDR2 are MGHDK and SYGVNS. The V gene lost 6 bases and the J gene lost 3 bases, with 12 bases spanning the gap.

Only a few counts were recorded for this clone. This chain joins TRBV19 and TRBJ2-1, with TRBD2 matching 10 bases. CDR3 length equals 18 residues. CDR1 LNHDA and CDR2 SQIVND come from the germline V gene (reference sequence). After removal of 7 bases from V and 5 bases from J, the junction contained 17 bases not matched to a gene. For the CDR3, the DNA is TGTGCCAGTAACGCAGGCTCGAGCGGGGGGGCTGTTCACAATGAGCAGTTCTTC. Residues: CASNAGSSGGAVHNEQFF.

This sequence joins TRBV9 and TRBJ1-5, with D tentatively TRBD1 (5 bases). The germline V gene has CDR1 SGDLS and CDR2 YYNGEE. V lost 2 bases, J lost 7 bases, and 10 bases lay in between. The CDR3 runs 13 residues. CDR3 nucleotides: TGTGCCAGCAGCGTTCAGGGTTTCCAGCCCCAGCATTTT. Amino acids: CASSVQGFQPQHF. The full variable domain, rest sourced from reference TRBV9 and TRBJ1-5, is DSGVTQTPKHLITATGQRVTLRCSPRSGDLSVYWYQQSLDQGLQFLIQYYNGEERAKGNILERFSAQQFPDLHSELNLSSLELGDSALYFCASSVQGFQPQHFGDGTRLSIL.

To note about this clone: At one end the junction does not follow the germline gene, possibly because of a read error. The V gene is TRBV27, the J gene TRBJ2-7; 8 bases fit TRBD1. The germline V gene has CDR1 MNHEY and CDR2 SMNVEV (reference sequence). The CDR3 runs to 15 residues. This chain's CDR3 is CASSVSGGYSYEQYF. In DNA form, the CDR3 reads TGTGCCAGCAGTGTATCAGGGGGCTACTCCTACGAGCAGTACTTC.

CDR3 bases: TGCGCCAGCAGCCCATGGGGGGGAGATACGCAGTATTTT. Encoded protein: CASSPWGGDTQYF. This chain links TRBV5-1 with TRBJ2-3, with 7 bases identical to TRBD2. With V trimmed by 4 bases and J by 5 bases, 4 bases remained unmatched. There are 13 residues in the CDR3. Germline V CDR1 and CDR2: SGHRS, YFSETQ.

In its sample, this clone was seen a few times. The rearrangement uses TRBV10-1 and TRBJ2-3; D uncertain. Between the trimmed V and J ends, which lost 5 bases and 2 bases, there was a span of 8 bases. CDR3 length: 13 amino acids. The germline V gene has CDR1 WNHNN and CDR2 SYGVQD (reference sequence). CDR3 nucleotides: TGCGCCAGCAGTAAACAGACCACAGATACGCAGTATTTT. Amino acids: CASSKQTTDTQYF.

This rearrangement joins TRBV27 to TRBJ2-1; D gene ambiguous. Germline CDR1 is MNHEY and CDR2 is SMNVEV (reference sequence). The V gene lost 8 bases and the J gene lost 0 bases, with 11 bases spanning the gap. The CDR3 is 14 amino acids. The CDR3 loop is CASAVTSSYNEQFF. The CDR3 DNA reads as TGTGCCAGCGCGGTCACCAGCTCCTACAATGAGCAGTTCTTC.

This clone was picked up one time. This rearrangement joins TRBV19 to TRBJ2-2; 12 nucleotides line up with TRBD2. V gave up 3 bases and J gave up 5 bases; unmatched junction bases: 10. The CDR3 covers 18 residues. Germline loops: CDR1 LNHDA, CDR2 SQIVND (reference sequence). The CDR3 reads CASSITGLAGGHTGELFF. DNA for the CDR3: TGTGCCAGTAGTATTACCGGTCTAGCGGGGGGGCATACCGGGGAGCTGTTTTTT.

The V and J genes are TRBV7-2 and TRBJ2-7; D is unclear. Germline CDR1 SGHTA, CDR2 FQGNSA. The V and J ends lost 0 bases and 1 base respectively, with 16 bases between them. The CDR3 consists of 17 residues. In nucleotides, the CDR3 is TGTGCCAGCAGCTTAGCGACGGGTGGTCTACATTCCTACGAGCAGTACTTC. It encodes CASSLATGGLHSYEQYF.

The rearrangement links TRBV27 to TRBJ1-5; 7 bases fit TRBD1. This CDR3 is 13 amino acids long. V lost 2 bases to trimming and J lost 10 bases; unmatched junction nucleotides: 5. The germline gives CDR1 MNHEY, CDR2 SMNVEV (reference sequence). This chain's CDR3 is CASSLGNRGPQHF. In DNA form, the CDR3 reads TGTGCCAGCAGTTTAGGGAACAGGGGCCCCCAGCATTTT.

The V and J genes are TRBV7-2 and TRBJ1-1; D gene ambiguous. The germline V and J ends were trimmed by 1 base and 2 bases, with 14 bases remaining between them. CDR3 length: 16 residues. Germline loops: CDR1 SGHTA, CDR2 FQGNSA. CDR3 DNA sequence: TGTGCCAGCAGCTTAGGGATGGGAGGTGGAAACACTGAAGCTTTCTTT. Amino acid sequence: CASSLGMGGGNTEAFF.

V and J are TRBV7-9 and TRBJ1-4; 9 nucleotides align to TRBD1. V trimming: 7 bases; J trimming: 0 bases; junction bases outside the gene matches: 6. CDR1 SEHNR and CDR2 FQNEAQ come from the germline V gene (reference sequence). The CDR3 spans 16 residues. CDR3 amino acids: CASTDRGGTTNEKLFF. DNA of the CDR3: TGTGCCAGCACCGACAGGGGGGGAACAACTAATGAAAAACTGTTTTTT.

The V gene is TRBV2, the J gene TRBJ2-7; tentative D call: TRBD1 (5 bases). Germline loops: CDR1 SNHLY, CDR2 FYNNEI. Trimming removed 2 bases at V and 2 bases at J, with 16 bases between. The CDR3 spans 16 residues. The CDR3 coding sequence is TGTGCCAGCAGTGAATGGAGCAGTCTAGGGGCCTACGAGCAGTACTTC. Translated: CASSEWSSLGAYEQYF.

The rearrangement links TRBV4-1 to TRBJ1-2, with unresolved D. The CDR3 length is 14 residues. Germline V gene sequence: CDR1 MGHRA, CDR2 YSYEKL. With 5 bases removed from V and 4 bases from J, the gap between germline ends came to 14 bases. This chain's CDR3 is CASSGPVRSYGYTF. The CDR3 DNA reads as TGCGCCAGCAGCGGCCCAGTCCGATCCTATGGCTACACCTTC.

The V and J genes are TRBV15 and TRBJ1-1; tentatively, D is TRBD1 (6 bases). This CDR3 has 15 residues. Germline V CDR1 and CDR2: LNHNV, YYDKDF (reference sequence). The germline V and J ends were trimmed by 1 base and 5 bases, with 14 bases remaining between them. This CDR3 is CATSRAPRGPTEAFF. The DNA for the CDR3 is TGTGCCACCAGCAGAGCGCCCAGGGGCCCTACTGAAGCTTTCTTT.

This chain uses TRBV7-6 with TRBJ2-7; possibly TRBD1 for D (6 bases). V was trimmed by 2 bases and J by 3 bases, leaving 17 bases between them. Looked up from germline, CDR1 is SGHVS and CDR2 is FNYEAQ. The CDR3 is 16 amino acids. The CDR3 is CASSLRPGQGGYEQYF. The CDR3 DNA follows: TGTGCCAGCAGCTTAAGGCCAGGGCAAGGGGGCTACGAGCAGTACTTC.

The CDR3 loop is CASSLEGDHTDTQYF. CDR3 nucleotide sequence: TGTGCCAGCAGTTTAGAGGGGGACCACACAGATACGCAGTATTTT. The chain has TRBV28 and TRBJ2-3; TRBD1 might be the D (6 bases). The CDR3 is 15 amino acids. The germline gives CDR1 MDHEN, CDR2 SYDVKM. Trimming left V 2 bases short and J 2 bases short, with 11 bases between.

V is TRBV7-2 and J is TRBJ2-3; D ambiguous. Trimming cost V 5 bases and J 2 bases, with 11 bases left between them. CDR1 SGHTA and CDR2 FQGNSA come from the germline V gene. The CDR3 length is 14 residues. DNA of the CDR3: TGTGCCAGCAGCGCCGATTACTACACAGATACGCAGTATTTT. It specifies CASSADYYTDTQYF.

The chain combines TRBV5-5 with TRBJ1-1; possible D gene TRBD1, 5 bases. The V and J ends lost 2 bases and 0 bases respectively, with 17 bases between them. CDR3 size: 17 residues. The germline CDR1 and CDR2 sequences are SGHKS and YYEKEE (reference sequence). CDR3 residues: CASSFPRAGWMNTEAFF. CDR3 bases: TGTGCCAGCAGCTTCCCTCGGGCAGGGTGGATGAACACTGAAGCTTTCTTT.

V and J are TRBV9 and TRBJ1-2; TRBD1 matches 7 bases. Trimming at V came to 3 bases and at J to 5 bases, leaving 4 bases not matched to a gene. The CDR3 spans 13 residues. Germline lookup yields CDR1 SGDLS and CDR2 YYNGEE. CDR3 sequence (DNA): TGTGCCAGCAGCGACGGGACAGATTATGGCTACACCTTC. Translating gives CASSDGTDYGYTF.

V usage is TRBV14 and J usage is TRBJ2-3, with D possibly being TRBD1 (5 bases). This CDR3 is 18 amino acids long. The ends were cut back, 1 base at V and 4 bases at J, with 21 bases in the middle. Germline assignment: CDR1 SGHDN and CDR2 FVKESK. The chain's CDR3 is CASSQVPVTVSPADTQYF. CDR3 nucleotides: TGTGCCAGCAGCCAAGTACCGGTGACAGTTTCTCCAGCAGATACGCAGTATTTT. Drawing the rest from reference TRBV14 and TRBJ2-3, the complete variable domain is EAGVTQFPSHSVIEKGQTVTLRCDPISGHDNLYWYRRVMGKEIKFLLHFVKESKQDESGMPNNRFLAERTGGTYSTLKVQPAELEDSGVYFCASSQVPVTVSPADTQYFGPGTRLTVL.

The rearrangement joins TRBV27 to TRBJ1-5; D is possibly TRBD1 (5 bases). V lost 9 bases, J lost 1 base, and 19 bases lay in between. The length of the CDR3 is 16 residues. CDR1 and CDR2 (germline): MNHEY, SMNVEV (reference sequence). CDR3 loop: CASTPTSRASNQPQHF. The CDR3 bases are TGTGCCAGTACCCCCACCAGCAGGGCCAGCAATCAGCCCCAGCATTTT.

The chain combines TRBV15 with TRBJ2-3, with 7 bases matching TRBD2. V trimming: 6 bases; J trimming: 3 bases; junction bases outside the gene matches: 9. Germline V gene data show CDR1 as LNHNV and CDR2 as YYDKDF (reference sequence). The CDR3 sequence is 15 residues long. The CDR3 region is CATRVPGGATDTQYF. In DNA form, the CDR3 reads TGTGCCACCAGAGTGCCGGGGGGAGCGACAGATACGCAGTATTTT.